One and the same sample provided the 6 T cell receptor beta chains below, sequenced in a study of blood T cell repertoires in COVID-19. The assay was immunoSEQ multiplex PCR, and TCRdb's table has in-frame clones only and misses some. The table includes under 300,000 clones, 70% to 90% detected once. Sequencing was carried out using peripheral blood. The receptors derive from a man in his sixties who had recovered from COVID-19.

The chain employs TRBV2 and TRBJ2-7; TRBD1 matches 9 bases. The trim removed 3 bases at V and 2 bases at J, leaving 2 bases unmatched. CDR1 is SNHLY, CDR2 FYNNEI, per germline. The CDR3 totals 14 residues. The CDR3 bases are TGTGCCAGCAGTGACGGGACAGGGACCTACGAGCAGTACTTC. Amino acids: CASSDGTGTYEQYF.

The genes are TRBV6-1 and TRBJ2-1, with 8 bases matching TRBD2. With 2 bases clipped from V and 7 bases from J, the junction kept 10 bases outside the gene matches. The CDR3 has 16 residues. Germline V lookup: CDR1 MNHNS, CDR2 SASEGT. CDR3 coding DNA: TGTGCCAGCAGTGAAAAGTCAGCGGGAGCAGTGAATGAGCAGTTCTTC. Amino acids: CASSEKSAGAVNEQFF.

The gene calls are TRBV5-5 and TRBJ2-6, with 8 bases matching TRBD1. Per the germline V gene, CDR1 is SGHKS and CDR2 is YYEKEE (reference sequence). V gave up 1 base and J gave up 1 base; unmatched junction bases: 10. The length of the CDR3 is 19 residues. CDR3 residues: CASSLLGSQGASGANVLTF. CDR3 sequence (DNA): TGTGCCAGCAGCTTGTTGGGGTCGCAGGGGGCTTCTGGGGCCAACGTCCTGACTTTC.

The chain links TRBV30 to TRBJ1-3; D perhaps matches TRBD1 (6 bases). CDR1 GTSNPN and CDR2 SVGIG come from the germline V gene (reference sequence). V lost 3 bases and J lost 0, with 15 bases in between. The CDR3 runs 16 residues. This CDR3 reads CAWRSPGGRSGNTIYF. The CDR3 bases are TGTGCCTGGAGGTCCCCGGGGGGCCGCTCTGGAAACACCATATATTTT.

This clone was observed a single time. The rearrangement links TRBV11-2 to TRBJ1-6, with D maybe TRBD1 (6 bases). The CDR3 contains 14 residues. Trimming took 5 bases from V and 6 from J, leaving 11 bases between them. Germline CDR1 and CDR2: SGHAT and FQNNGV. CDR3 residues: CASSRDTRNSPLHF. In nucleotides, the CDR3 is TGTGCCAGCAGCCGGGACACGCGTAATTCACCCCTCCACTTT. The entire variable domain, with the rest obtained from reference TRBV11-2 and TRBJ1-6, is as follows: EAGVAQSPRYKIIEKRQSVAFWCNPISGHATLYWYQQILGQGPKLLIQFQNNGVVDDSQLPKDRFSAERLKGVDSTLKIQPAKLEDSAVYLCASSRDTRNSPLHFGNGTRLTVT.

The gene calls are TRBV6-5 and TRBJ1-4, with a weak D call TRBD1 (6 bases). Germline V gene sequence: CDR1 MNHEY, CDR2 SVGAGI. The CDR3 covers 14 residues. Trimming left V 0 bases short and J 7 bases short, with 9 bases between. DNA for the CDR3: TGTGCCAGCAGTTACTCCGAACAGGGTGAAAAACTGTTTTTT. Translated, it gives CASSYSEQGEKLFF.